Sequencing of this T cell receptor (beta chain) was carried out in a study of blood T cells in healthy people across ages. Whole-study findings and limits: Naive CD4+ cells and diversity were both higher in long-lived donors than in aged donors. TCR beta diversity per million T cells fell roughly linearly with age.

For this clonotype: Its antigen is not identified.

Primed by a sample-barcoded 5' primer and a J-beta primer mix, a second PCR proceeded for 7 to 11 cycles. TCRdb called the 5' RACE reads again in MiXCR, with one record for every CDR3 protein. The sample has some 670,000 distinct CDR3 sequences, approximately 52% seen once. V was pared by 2 bases and J by 6 bases, with 6 bases of the junction left unmatched. The germline V gene encodes CDR1 MGHDK and CDR2 SYGVNS. The CDR3 is 15 residues long. The specimen was blood. The chain uses TRBV25-1 and TRBJ1-5; 8 bases align to TRBD1. The receptor was isolated from a woman aged 80 or older in good health. The CDR3: CASSEPGQGSQPQHF. The CDR3 nucleotides read TGTGCCAGCAGTGAACCCGGACAGGGCAGTCAGCCCCAGCATTTT.